This TCR beta chain was identified in a study of T cell responses to AZD1222 COVID-19 vaccine. Comments on this clone: The antigen remains unidentified. Its ends do not fully match the called genes, so a read error is possible.

Study-wide points: Spike-specific TCR breadth rose after two AZD1222 doses, and depth rose as well. It was only a handful of AZD1222 recipients who were seropositive at baseline.

This CDR3 has 14 residues. Per the germline V gene, CDR1 is MGHDK and CDR2 is SYGVNS. TCRdb keeps only in-frame clones here, not all; method: immunoSEQ multiplex PCR. The table includes around 130,000 clones, 80% to 90% detected once. Sample: peripheral blood, taken on day 0 of AZD1222 vaccination. J is TRBJ2-2 and V is TRBV25-1; tentative D call: TRBD1 (6 bases). This sequence originates from an adult in good health. CDR3 region: CASRPDRPTGELFF. Here the CDR3 DNA reads TGTGCTAGCAGGCCGGACAGACCCACCGGGGAGCTGTTTTTT.